This TCR beta chain was profiled in a study of PD-1 blockade in classical Hodgkin lymphoma. Overall study context: The patients were dosed with nivolumab 3 mg/kg, infused intravenously every 2 weeks. Study-wide results and caveats: Newly diagnosed patients were said to have less baseline TCR diversity than healthy donors did. Those patients who began receiving nivolumab less than 1 year after ASCT had lower diversity, and they were excluded.

The CDR3 loop spans 14 amino acids. The germline V and J ends were trimmed by 3 bases and 8 bases, with 14 bases remaining between them. Germline V gives CDR1 SGHVS, CDR2 FQNEAQ. The table came from immunoSEQ multiplex PCR; TCRdb's copy has only in-frame clones and leaves some out. The data show roughly 90,000 clones, with 75% to 85% seen just once and approximately 15% held by the top ten. About this clone: The antigen remains unidentified.

As to time point: cycle 4 day 1 (C4D1), after five to seven weeks of nivolumab. Each and every patient relapsed after autologous stem cell transplantation, and patients got differing brentuximab vedotin exposure. Complete response, partial response or progressive disease constituted the best response categories observed. Sequenced here: peripheral blood mononuclear cells (PBMCs), sampled before the fourth cycle of nivolumab. The chain has TRBV7-8 and TRBJ1-5; no firm D call. The origin of this receptor is a human donor with classical Hodgkin lymphoma. This CDR3 reads CASSFSRFKEPQHF. The CDR3 coding sequence is TGTGCCAGCAGCTTTTCCAGGTTTAAGGAGCCCCAGCATTTT. The full variable domain, rest sourced from reference TRBV7-8 and TRBJ1-5, is GAGVSQSPRYKVAKRGQDVALRCDPISGHVSLFWYQQALGQGPEFLTYFQNEAQLDKSGLPSDRFFAERPEGSVSTLKIQRTQQEDSAVYLCASSFSRFKEPQHFGDGTRLSIL.